This T cell receptor (beta chain) comes out of a study of cytomegalovirus exposure and HLA in healthy donors. Whole-study findings and limits: Altogether, some 170 TCR beta chains were recorded as cytomegalovirus-associated.

A remark on this clone: Its antigen is unidentified.

V dropped 4 bases and J dropped 8 bases, with 8 bases sitting between them. The length of the CDR3 is 11 residues. The germline gives CDR1 MGHDK, CDR2 SYGVNS. Clones were sequenced by immunoSEQ multiplex PCR, and TCRdb holds only the in-frame ones, with some missing. Counted here are 60,000 or so clones, about 91% occurring once; the ten biggest clones make up about 2.2%. The sequence was collected from a woman younger than 45 in good health and CMV-seronegative. The source material was PBMCs. The chain employs TRBV25-1 and TRBJ1-1; D remains unclear. CDR3 sequence (DNA): TGTGCCAGCAGTGGATATTCAGAAGCTTTCTTT. Protein sequence: CASSGYSEAFF. Supplemented by reference TRBV25-1 and TRBJ1-1, the full variable domain reads EADIYQTPRYLVIGTGKKITLECSQTMGHDKMYWYQQDPGMELHLIHYSYGVNSTEKGDLSSESTVSRIRTEHFPLTLESARPSHTSQYLCASSGYSEAFFGQGTRLTVV.